This T cell receptor (beta chain) appears in the sequencing data of a study of blood T cell repertoires in COVID-19. Study as a whole: The United States, Italy and Spain supplied acute and convalescent COVID-19 samples. T cells, B-cell-depleted T cells, or PBMCs supplied cDNA or gDNA.

Authors' methods: For nucleated cells, counts were estimated from reference gene primer amplification. The protocol was immunoSEQ multiplex PCR, while the TCRdb copy is restricted to in-frame clones and leaves out a portion. The V and J calls and the clone size are those of that table, but D and trimming were determined from the DNA. The table shows approximately 40,000 clones, with 85% to 95% occurring only once. The TCR originated in a human donor in a cohort sampled during active COVID-19. The sequenced sample was peripheral blood.

CDR3 loop: CASSSDMNSPLHF. The CDR3 nucleotides read TGTGCCAGCAGCTCTGACATGAATTCACCCCTCCACTTT. The chain has TRBV11-3 and TRBJ1-6; no reliable D call. Trimming cost V 4 bases and J 7 bases, with 8 bases left between them. CDR3 size: 13 residues. Germline CDR1 is SGHNT and CDR2 is YENEEA.